This TCR beta chain was sequenced during a study of technical replicates of blood from a few donors. V was shortened by 6 bases and J by 0 bases, with 11 bases between the two germline ends. The CDR3 is made up of 15 amino acids. Per germline, CDR1 ENHRY and CDR2 SYGVKD. Sequencing was performed with immunoSEQ multiplex PCR; in TCRdb, only in-frame clones are kept and a portion is missing. The sample consists of about 82,000 clones, 94% of them appearing once. The sequenced sample consisted of T cells isolated from PBMCs. The rearrangement uses TRBV10-3 and TRBJ2-2, with D perhaps TRBD2 (6 bases). This TCR was sampled from a human donor in good health. Here the CDR3 reads CAIRTSRANTGELFF. The DNA for the CDR3 is TGTGCCATCAGGACTAGTAGAGCGAACACCGGGGAGCTGTTTTTT.